This T cell receptor (beta chain) was found in a study of identical twins. Overall study findings and caveats: Beta clonotypes that were abundant in cord blood contained fewer insertions, a pattern absent from memory repertoires.

TCRdb reprocessed the 5' RACE reads via MiXCR and lists one record per CDR3 protein. The data contain a few hundred thousand distinct CDR3 sequences, over 5% of them singletons. This CDR3 has 16 residues. The germline V gene encodes CDR1 LNHDA and CDR2 SQIVND (reference sequence). V lost 5 bases and J lost 10, with 24 bases in between. Remarks on this clonotype: Its antigen remains unidentified.

The same data also contributed to another study, on T cells expressing NK-cell markers. Turning to that study: Of the CD8+ T cells in about 6 donors, roughly 1.0-7.5% belonged to dominant NKG2C+ clonotypes. Where a few donors were concerned, these clonotypes also led the CD3+CD56-NKG2C+ fraction.

The sample taken for sequencing was CD8+ T cells sorted from blood. V gene TRBV19 combines with J gene TRBJ2-1; D perhaps matches TRBD2 (6 bases). This TCR derives from a woman in her late teens or twenties in good health. In nucleotides, the CDR3 is TGTGCCAGTAGTTACCGAGGAGCGGGCCAGCGAACCGAGCAGTTCTTC. Translated, it gives CASSYRGAGQRTEQFF.